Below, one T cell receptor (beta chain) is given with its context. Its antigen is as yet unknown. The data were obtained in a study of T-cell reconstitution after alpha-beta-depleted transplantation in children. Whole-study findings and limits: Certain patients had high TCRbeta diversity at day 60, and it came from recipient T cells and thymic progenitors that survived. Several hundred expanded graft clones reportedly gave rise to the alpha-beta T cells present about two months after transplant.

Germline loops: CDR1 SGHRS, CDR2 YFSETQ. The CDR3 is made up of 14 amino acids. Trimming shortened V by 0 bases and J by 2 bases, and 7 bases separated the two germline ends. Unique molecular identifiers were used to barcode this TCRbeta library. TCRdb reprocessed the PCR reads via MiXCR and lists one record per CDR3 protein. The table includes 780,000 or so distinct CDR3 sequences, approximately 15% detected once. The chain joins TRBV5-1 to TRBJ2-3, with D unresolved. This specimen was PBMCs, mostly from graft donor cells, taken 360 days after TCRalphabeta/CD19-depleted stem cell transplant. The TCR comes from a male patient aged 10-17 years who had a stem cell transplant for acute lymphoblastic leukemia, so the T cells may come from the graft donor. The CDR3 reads CASSLGWVTDTQYF. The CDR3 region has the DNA TGCGCCAGCAGCTTGGGCTGGGTCACAGATACGCAGTATTTT.